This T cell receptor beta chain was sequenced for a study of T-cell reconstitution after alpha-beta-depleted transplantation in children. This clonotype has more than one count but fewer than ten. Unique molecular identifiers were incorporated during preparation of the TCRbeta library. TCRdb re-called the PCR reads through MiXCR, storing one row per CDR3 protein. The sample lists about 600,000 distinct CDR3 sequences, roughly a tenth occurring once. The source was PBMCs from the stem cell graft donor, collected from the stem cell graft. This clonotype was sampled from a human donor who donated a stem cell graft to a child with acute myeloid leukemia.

The CDR3 region is CSAREPGLMAEQYF. The CDR3 nucleotides read TGCAGTGCTAGAGAACCGGGACTGATGGCCGAGCAGTACTTC. The gene calls are TRBV20-1 and TRBJ2-7, with D possibly being TRBD2 (6 bases). Germline-derived CDR1 and CDR2 are DFQATT and SNEGSKA (reference sequence). CDR3 length equals 14 residues. V was trimmed by 0 bases and J by 6 bases, leaving 15 bases between them.